This section outlines one T cell receptor beta chain sequence together with its context. What it binds is unknown. Germline trimming cut 8 bases from V and 4 bases from J; bases unmatched to any gene: 13. Germline V CDR1 and CDR2: SGHTA, FQGNSA. This CDR3 has 16 amino acids. Sequence data for DNA of cultured CD4+ T cells were generated by the Oncomine TCR Beta short-read assay. Each CDR3 protein gets one entry after TCRdb re-called the PCR reads with MiXCR. The sample yields about 18,000 distinct CDR3 sequences, approximately 59% seen once. The data were taken from a study of vaccination and CD4 T cells after COVID-19. As for treatment: approximately nine-day PBMC culture with coronavirus spike peptide pools or control peptides (ViraFEST assay). Points from the study as a whole: The cohort comprised relatively few convalescent patients, and no early post-infection timepoints were analyzed.

The material sequenced was CD4+ T cells from blood, cultured in vitro, taken after SARS-CoV-2 vaccination. The receptor was isolated from a human donor who had recovered from COVID-19. This chain links TRBV7-2 with TRBJ2-3, with 9 bases matching TRBD2. The CDR3 DNA sequence: TGTGCCAGCCAACGGGTAGCGGGAGCTTATTCAGATACGCAGTATTTT. Translating gives CASQRVAGAYSDTQYF.